The 15 T cell receptor beta chains below all came from one sample that was sequenced in a study of control samples from healthy donors and cancer patients (dated by TCRdb to 2019 to 2021). The library was made by the immunoSEQ multiplex PCR assay. The clones in this table, taken by TCRdb from immuneACCESS, are in-frame only. Not every clone is retained; where verified, under half of the shortfall comes from an unresolved V gene, and the cause of the rest is unknown. This sample has around 94,000 clones in its table, and about nine tenths of those were observed once. The ten most abundant clones make up about 4% of the sample. The sample consisted of blood. These receptors were obtained from a woman under 30 in good health.

The chain couples TRBV4-1 to TRBJ2-7, with 10 bases identical to TRBD2. CDR3 size: 15 residues. The V and J ends lost 3 bases and 2 bases, in that order; junction bases with no gene match: 4. Germline loops: CDR1 MGHRA, CDR2 YSYEKL. In DNA, the CDR3 is TGCGCCAGCAGCCAGCTAGCGGGGGCCCCCTACGAGCAGTACTTC. This codes for CASSQLAGAPYEQYF.

The CDR3: CASSYGGTSERETQYF. The CDR3 region has the DNA TGTGCCAGCAGCTACGGCGGGACTAGTGAAAGGGAGACCCAGTACTTC. The chain links TRBV5-4 to TRBJ2-5; 8 bases match TRBD2. The CDR3 runs 16 residues. CDR1 is SGHNT and CDR2 is YYREEE in the germline V gene (reference sequence). The junction had 12 bases not matched to a gene; V was cut back by 3 bases and J by 5 bases.

This chain uses TRBV3-1 (or the pseudogene TRBV3-2) with TRBJ1-3; D remains unclear. This CDR3 has 14 residues. The V end lost 1 base, the J end lost 8 bases, and 12 bases lay between the germline ends. Per germline, CDR1 LGHDT and CDR2 YNNKEL (reference sequence). CDR3 nucleotide sequence: TGTGCCAGCAGCCAAGGAGGGCCTCAGGACACCATATATTTT. Encoded protein: CASSQGGPQDTIYF.

The V gene is TRBV19, the J gene TRBJ1-3; D is ambiguous. The germline gives CDR1 LNHDA, CDR2 SQIVND (reference sequence). The V end was cut by 7 bases, the J end by 0 bases, with 19 bases between. The CDR3 extends over 17 amino acids. This chain's CDR3 is CASNLRFGTPSGNTIYF. The CDR3, as DNA: TGTGCCAGTAATTTGAGGTTCGGCACTCCCTCTGGAAACACCATATATTTT.

The chain recombines TRBV2 with TRBJ2-2; D gene unclear. Between the trimmed V and J ends, which lost 8 bases and 2 bases, there was a span of 9 bases. The CDR3 runs 13 residues. From germline, CDR1 is SNHLY and CDR2 FYNNEI. The CDR3 region is CASSRSNTGELFF. The DNA of the CDR3 is TGTGCCAGCTCCAGGTCTAACACCGGGGAGCTGTTTTTT.

The genes are TRBV3-1 (or the pseudogene TRBV3-2) and TRBJ2-5; D possibly matches TRBD1 or TRBD2 (7 bases each). The V and J ends lost 1 base and 5 bases respectively, with 14 bases between them. There are 15 residues in the CDR3. Germline V gene lookup returns CDR1 LGHDT and CDR2 YNNKEL (reference sequence). The DNA of the CDR3 is TGTGCCAGCAGCCAAGCGGCAGGGGGAGGGGAGACCCAGTACTTC. Its protein is CASSQAAGGGETQYF.

This chain uses TRBV7-8 with TRBJ1-3; a possible D gene is TRBD1 (5 bases). The CDR3 consists of 16 residues. The germline CDR1 and CDR2 sequences are SGHVS and FQNEAQ. V dropped 3 bases and J dropped 0 bases, with 12 bases sitting between them. CDR3 sequence reads: CASSLGRLVSGNTIYF. The CDR3 DNA follows: TGTGCCAGCAGCTTGGGACGTCTTGTCTCTGGAAACACCATATATTTT. The variable domain in full, with the rest retrieved from reference TRBV7-8 and TRBJ1-3, is GAGVSQSPRYKVAKRGQDVALRCDPISGHVSLFWYQQALGQGPEFLTYFQNEAQLDKSGLPSDRFFAERPEGSVSTLKIQRTQQEDSAVYLCASSLGRLVSGNTIYFGEGSWLTVV.

The V and J genes are TRBV11-2 and TRBJ2-7; 9 nucleotides match TRBD1. Trimming took 5 bases from V and 3 from J; bases not matched to a gene: 5. The CDR3 is 14 amino acids. Germline CDR1 SGHAT, CDR2 FQNNGV. The CDR3 reads CASSTGQGNYEQYF. The CDR3 DNA reads TGTGCCAGCAGCACGGGACAGGGTAACTACGAGCAGTACTTC. Filled out from reference TRBV11-2 and TRBJ2-7, the complete variable domain reads EAGVAQSPRYKIIEKRQSVAFWCNPISGHATLYWYQQILGQGPKLLIQFQNNGVVDDSQLPKDRFSAERLKGVDSTLKIQPAKLEDSAVYLCASSTGQGNYEQYFGPGTRLTVT.

This chain uses TRBV12-5 with TRBJ2-1, with 7 bases identical to TRBD1. This CDR3 region has 15 residues. CDR1 is LGHNT and CDR2 is FRNRAP in the germline V gene. Unmatched junction bases numbered 6, after V lost 0 bases and J lost 7 bases. The CDR3 nucleotides read TGTGCTAGTGGTTTGGTTACAGGGGCACTAAATGAGCAGTTCTTC. Translated: CASGLVTGALNEQFF. Looking up the rest from reference TRBV12-5 and TRBJ2-1 gives the full variable domain: DARVTQTPRHKVTEMGQEVTMRCQPILGHNTVFWYRQTMMQGLELLAYFRNRAPLDDSGMPKDRFSAEMPDATLATLKIQPSEPRDSAVYFCASGLVTGALNEQFFGPGTRLTVL.

V is TRBV18 and J is TRBJ2-3; perhaps TRBD1 as D (6 bases). Trimming took 3 bases from V and 1 from J, leaving 14 bases between them. Germline loops: CDR1 KGHSH, CDR2 LQKENI. This CDR3 is 16 amino acids long. CDR3 in DNA: TGTGCCAGCTCACCCATGTCAGGGGTAGGCACAGATACGCAGTATTTT. Its translation is CASSPMSGVGTDTQYF.

The chain joins TRBV2 to TRBJ2-5; D remains ambiguous. Deletions cut 8 bases from V and 5 bases from J, with 6 bases between. Germline assignment: CDR1 SNHLY and CDR2 FYNNEI. This CDR3 comprises 10 residues. CDR3 protein: CASLRETQYF. The CDR3 DNA follows: TGTGCCAGCCTGAGGGAGACCCAGTACTTC.

The chain couples TRBV9 to TRBJ2-7; TRBD2 might be the D (5 bases). CDR1 is SGDLS, CDR2 YYNGEE, per germline. Trimming pared 4 bases from V and 1 base from J, leaving 12 bases between. The CDR3 runs to 14 residues. The CDR3, as DNA: TGTGCCAGCAGCCCAGCCGGACTGTCCTACGAGCAGTACTTC. It is translated as CASSPAGLSYEQYF.

V gene TRBV5-1 combines with J gene TRBJ1-1; 8 nucleotides line up with TRBD1. Germline loops: CDR1 SGHRS, CDR2 YFSETQ. There are 15 residues in the CDR3. Trimming at V came to 0 bases and at J to 1 base, leaving 2 bases not matched to a gene. CDR3 region: CASSLVDRENTEAFF. In nucleotides, the CDR3 is TGCGCCAGCAGCTTGGTGGACAGGGAGAACACTGAAGCTTTCTTT. The whole variable domain, filled in from reference TRBV5-1 and TRBJ1-1, reads KAGVTQTPRYLIKTRGQQVTLSCSPISGHRSVSWYQQTPGQGLQFLFEYFSETQRNKGNFPGRFSGRQFSNSRSEMNVSTLELGDSALYLCASSLVDRENTEAFFGQGTRLTVV.

This clone was seen only once. J is TRBJ1-6 and V is TRBV7-2; 8 nucleotides agree with TRBD1. Germline lookup yields CDR1 SGHTA and CDR2 FQGNSA. With 3 bases clipped from V and 6 bases from J, the junction kept 7 bases outside the gene matches. CDR3 length: 16 residues. In DNA form, the CDR3 reads TGTGCCAGCAGCTTTGCGACAGGGGCCTCTAATTCACCCCTCCACTTT. Translating gives CASSFATGASNSPLHF.

The CDR3 DNA follows: TGTGCCAGCTCACCATCCGCCCCAGGGGGCAATCAGCCCCAGCATTTT. Its protein is CASSPSAPGGNQPQHF. The chain links TRBV18 to TRBJ1-5; TRBD1 is a possible D gene (6 bases). Trimming shortened V by 2 bases and J by 2 bases, and 13 bases separated the two germline ends. Germline-derived CDR1 and CDR2 are KGHSH and LQKENI. This CDR3 has 16 amino acids.